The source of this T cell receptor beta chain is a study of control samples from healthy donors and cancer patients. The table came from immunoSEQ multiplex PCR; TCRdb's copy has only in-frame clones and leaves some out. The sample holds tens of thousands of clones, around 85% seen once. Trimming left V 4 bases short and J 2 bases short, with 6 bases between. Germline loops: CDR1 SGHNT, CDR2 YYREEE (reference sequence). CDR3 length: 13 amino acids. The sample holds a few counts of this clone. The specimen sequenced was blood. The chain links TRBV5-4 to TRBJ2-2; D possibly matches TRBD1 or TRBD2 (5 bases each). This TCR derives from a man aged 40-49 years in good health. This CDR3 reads CASSRDNTGELFF. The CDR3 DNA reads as TGTGCCAGCAGCCGGGACAACACCGGGGAGCTGTTTTTT.